This T cell receptor (beta chain) was sequenced in a study of blood T cell repertoires in COVID-19. The wider study: PBMCs, B-cell-depleted T cells, or T cells provided the cDNA or gDNA that made up the material.

The protocol was immunoSEQ multiplex PCR, while the TCRdb copy is restricted to in-frame clones and leaves out a portion. This table holds 150,000 to 200,000 clones, less than 85% found once. The CDR3 totals 16 residues. Germline CDR1 and CDR2: KGHSH and LQKENI. The trim removed 5 bases at V and 0 bases at J, leaving 6 bases unmatched. The material sequenced was peripheral blood. The chain uses TRBV18 and TRBJ2-1; TRBD1 matches 8 bases. This TCR was sampled from a man aged 50-59 years who had recovered from COVID-19. The CDR3 protein is CASSSTGGSSYNEQFF. The CDR3 coding sequence is TGTGCCAGCTCAAGCACAGGGGGGAGCTCCTACAATGAGCAGTTCTTC.